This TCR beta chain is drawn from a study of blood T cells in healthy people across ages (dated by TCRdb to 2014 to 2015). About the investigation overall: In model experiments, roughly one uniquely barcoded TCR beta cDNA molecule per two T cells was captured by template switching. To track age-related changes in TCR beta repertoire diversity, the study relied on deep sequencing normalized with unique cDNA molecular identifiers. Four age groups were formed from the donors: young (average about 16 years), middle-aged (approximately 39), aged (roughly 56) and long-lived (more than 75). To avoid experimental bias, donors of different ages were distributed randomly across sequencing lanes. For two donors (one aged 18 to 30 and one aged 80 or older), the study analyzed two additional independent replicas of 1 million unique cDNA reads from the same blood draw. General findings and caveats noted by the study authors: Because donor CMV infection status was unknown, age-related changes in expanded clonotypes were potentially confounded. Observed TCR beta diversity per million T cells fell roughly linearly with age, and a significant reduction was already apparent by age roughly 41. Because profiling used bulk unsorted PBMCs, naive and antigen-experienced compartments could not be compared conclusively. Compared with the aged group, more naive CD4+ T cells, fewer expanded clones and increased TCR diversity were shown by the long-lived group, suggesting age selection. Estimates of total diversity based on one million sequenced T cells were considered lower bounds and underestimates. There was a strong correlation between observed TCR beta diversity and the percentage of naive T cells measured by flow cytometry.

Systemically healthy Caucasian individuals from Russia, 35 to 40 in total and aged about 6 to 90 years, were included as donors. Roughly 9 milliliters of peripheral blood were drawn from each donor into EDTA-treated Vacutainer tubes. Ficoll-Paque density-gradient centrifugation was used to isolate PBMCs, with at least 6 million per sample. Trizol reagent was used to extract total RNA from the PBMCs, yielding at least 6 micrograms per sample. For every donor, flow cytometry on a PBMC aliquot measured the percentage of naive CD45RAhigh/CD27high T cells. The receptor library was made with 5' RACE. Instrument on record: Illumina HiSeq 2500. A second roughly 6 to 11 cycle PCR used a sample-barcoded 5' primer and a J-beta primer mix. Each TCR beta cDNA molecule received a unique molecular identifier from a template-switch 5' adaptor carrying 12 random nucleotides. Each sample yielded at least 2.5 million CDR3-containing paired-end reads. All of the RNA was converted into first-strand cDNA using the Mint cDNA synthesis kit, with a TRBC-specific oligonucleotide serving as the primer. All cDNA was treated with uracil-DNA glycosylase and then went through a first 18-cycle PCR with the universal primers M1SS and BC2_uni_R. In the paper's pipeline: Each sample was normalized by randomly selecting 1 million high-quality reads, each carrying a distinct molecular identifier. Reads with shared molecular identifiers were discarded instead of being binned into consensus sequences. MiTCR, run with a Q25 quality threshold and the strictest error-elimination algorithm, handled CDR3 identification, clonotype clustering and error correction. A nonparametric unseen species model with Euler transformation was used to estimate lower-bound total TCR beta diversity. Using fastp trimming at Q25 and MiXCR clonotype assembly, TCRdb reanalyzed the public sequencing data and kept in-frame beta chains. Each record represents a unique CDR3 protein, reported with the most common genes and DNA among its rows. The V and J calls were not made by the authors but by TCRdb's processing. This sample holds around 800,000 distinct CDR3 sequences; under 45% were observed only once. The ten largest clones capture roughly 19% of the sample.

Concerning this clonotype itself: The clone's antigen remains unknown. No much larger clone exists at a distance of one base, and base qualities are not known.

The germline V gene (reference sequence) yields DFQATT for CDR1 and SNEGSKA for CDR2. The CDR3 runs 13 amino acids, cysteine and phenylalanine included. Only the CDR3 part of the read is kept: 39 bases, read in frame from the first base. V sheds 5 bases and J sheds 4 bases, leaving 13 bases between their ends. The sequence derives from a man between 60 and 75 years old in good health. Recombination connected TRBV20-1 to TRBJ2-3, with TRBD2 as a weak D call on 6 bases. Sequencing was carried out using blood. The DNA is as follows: TGCAGTGCTGCGGGCGGGGACGCAGATACGCAGTATTTT. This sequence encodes CSAAGGDADTQYF.